The T cell receptor (beta chain) described here comes from a study of shared clonotypes between healthy human individuals. This clone has only one observation. Looked up from germline, CDR1 is SEHNR and CDR2 is FQNEAQ (reference sequence). The V end lost 4 bases, the J end lost 5 bases, and 15 bases lay between the germline ends. CDR3 size: 15 residues. The authors distributed each subset's genomic DNA evenly over several immunoSEQ plates. In the original analysis: Filtering of immunoSEQ junctional sequences could not match full-length read filtering. This table comes from immunoSEQ multiplex PCR, and its TCRdb copy is limited to in-frame clones, with some not included. The V and J calls and the clone size are those of that table, but D and trimming were determined from the DNA. Found here are about 2.3 million clones, 85% to 95% of them singletons; the top ten hold 0.3% to 0.45%.

The receptor was isolated from a man between 18 and 29 years old in good health. Some clones in this sample may be carry-over from other donors' samples. The sequenced material came from naive CD4+ T cells from PBMCs. This sample's subset: CD45RA+ positively selected. This rearrangement joins TRBV7-9 to TRBJ2-1; D is unclear. The chain's CDR3 is CASSSLIGVHNEQFF. Written as DNA, the CDR3 is TGTGCCAGCAGCTCTCTGATCGGCGTTCACAATGAGCAGTTCTTC.